Presented here are 21 T cell receptor beta chains from one specimen sequenced in a study of blood T cell repertoires in COVID-19. The assay was immunoSEQ multiplex PCR, and TCRdb's table has in-frame clones only and misses some. The sample records about 200,000 clones, around 86% being singletons. Material for sequencing was peripheral blood. These receptors came from a woman aged 80 or older with COVID-19, enrolled during active disease.

This rearrangement joins TRBV2 to TRBJ2-7; TRBD1 matches at 8 bases. Germline V gene sequence: CDR1 SNHLY, CDR2 FYNNEI. Unmatched junction bases numbered 11, after V lost 8 bases and J lost 5 bases. CDR3 length: 14 residues. CDR3 sequence: CASGGTGMINEQYF. CDR3 nucleotides: TGTGCCAGCGGCGGGACAGGAATGATTAACGAGCAGTACTTC.

The chain uses TRBV12-3 or TRBV12-4 and TRBJ1-1, with D uncertain. The CDR3 length is 12 residues. The V and J ends lost 3 bases and 1 base respectively, with 3 bases between them. CDR3 region: CASSFQNTEAFF. The CDR3, as DNA: TGTGCCAGCAGTTTCCAGAACACTGAAGCTTTCTTT.

V usage is TRBV30 and J usage is TRBJ2-5, with TRBD2 as a possible D gene (6 bases). This CDR3 contains 16 residues. V dropped 4 bases and J dropped 4 bases, with 22 bases sitting between them. Germline V gene lookup returns CDR1 GTSNPN and CDR2 SVGIG (reference sequence). CDR3 sequence reads: CAWNKFWGESRETQYF. As DNA, the CDR3 is TGTGCCTGGAACAAATTTTGGGGGGAATCGAGAGAGACCCAGTACTTC.

The gene calls are TRBV30 and TRBJ2-2; D gene ambiguous. This CDR3 is built from 15 residues. Germline V gives CDR1 GTSNPN, CDR2 SVGIG (reference sequence). With 0 bases removed from V and 0 bases from J, the gap between germline ends came to 8 bases. The CDR3 nucleotides read TGTGCCTGGAGTGTACAAGCGACGAACACCGGGGAGCTGTTTTTT. It codes for CAWSVQATNTGELFF. The full variable domain, with the rest looked up from reference TRBV30 and TRBJ2-2, is SQTIHQWPATLVQPVGSPLSLECTVEGTSNPNLYWYRQAAGRGLQLLFYSVGIGQISSEVPQNLSASRPQDRQFILSSKKLLLSDSGFYLCAWSVQATNTGELFFGEGSRLTVL.

The CDR3 bases are TGCGCCAGCAGCTTACCCGCTAGCGGGAGGGACAATGAGCAGTTCTTC. Translating it yields CASSLPASGRDNEQFF. V usage is TRBV5-1 and J usage is TRBJ2-1, with 12 bases matching TRBD2. The length of the CDR3 is 16 residues. V lost 2 bases, J lost 5 bases, and 5 bases stayed unmatched. Germline CDR1 SGHRS, CDR2 YFSETQ.

The CDR3 region has the DNA TGTGCCAGCAGCTCCGGGACTAGCGGGCCAGGCTACGAGCAGTACTTC. Amino acid sequence: CASSSGTSGPGYEQYF. The chain carries TRBV7-2 and TRBJ2-7, with 12 nucleotides matching TRBD2. Unmatched junction bases numbered 7, after V lost 4 bases and J lost 3 bases. Germline lookup yields CDR1 SGHTA and CDR2 FQGNSA. This CDR3 comprises 16 residues.

The chain links TRBV28 to TRBJ1-6; D gene unclear. Per the germline V gene, CDR1 is MDHEN and CDR2 is SYDVKM. V was pared by 5 bases and J by 4 bases, with 12 bases between. The CDR3 runs to 15 residues. CDR3 sequence: CASSPSGTYNSPLHF. DNA of the CDR3: TGTGCCAGCAGTCCCTCGGGAACTTATAATTCACCCCTCCACTTT.

This clone was counted once. The V gene is TRBV28, the J gene TRBJ1-1, with 8 nucleotides matching TRBD1. The CDR3 loop spans 13 amino acids. V was pared by 4 bases and J by 5 bases, with 3 bases of the junction left unmatched. Germline V gene data show CDR1 as MDHEN and CDR2 as SYDVKM. CDR3 residues: CASSYRGRTEAFF. As DNA, the CDR3 is TGTGCCAGCAGTTACAGGGGGAGGACTGAAGCTTTCTTT.

The gene calls are TRBV12-3 or TRBV12-4 and TRBJ1-1, with unresolved D. V was trimmed by 5 bases and J by 3 bases, leaving 4 bases between them. The CDR3 runs 11 residues. CDR3 sequence reads: CASSIDTEAFF. CDR3 bases: TGTGCCAGCAGTATCGACACTGAAGCTTTCTTT.

This clone was counted only a few times. The genes are TRBV21-1 and TRBJ1-3. TRBV21-1 constitutes a pseudogene. The CDR3 runs to 17 residues. Here the CDR3 reads CASSKVGGRTAGNTIYF. The CDR3 DNA follows: TGTGCCAGCAGCAAAGTTGGTGGGAGAACGGCTGGAAACACCATATATTTT.

V is TRBV7-2 and J is TRBJ2-7; D might be TRBD2 (5 bases). From germline, CDR1 is SGHTA and CDR2 FQGNSA. V was trimmed by 2 bases and J by 2 bases, leaving 16 bases between them. This CDR3 region has 16 residues. The CDR3: CASSLIFVALAYEQYF. For the CDR3, the DNA is TGTGCCAGCAGCTTAATTTTCGTAGCGCTGGCCTACGAGCAGTACTTC.

The V gene is TRBV30, the J gene TRBJ1-3; D is ambiguous. Germline V lookup: CDR1 GTSNPN, CDR2 SVGIG (reference sequence). V shed 1 base and J shed 0 bases, with 16 bases lying between them. The CDR3 extends over 17 amino acids. The CDR3: CAWSGGRGEASGNTIYF. In DNA form, the CDR3 reads TGTGCCTGGAGTGGAGGACGTGGGGAGGCCTCTGGAAACACCATATATTTT.

This clone was detected once. The V call is TRBV6-2 or TRBV6-3, the J call TRBJ2-1, with TRBD2 matching over 8 bases. This CDR3 region has 13 residues. V was clipped by 0 bases and J by 12 bases; unmatched bases: 4. Germline CDR1 reads MNHEY; CDR2 reads SVGEGT. The CDR3 is CASSYSFGGGQFF. CDR3 sequence (DNA): TGTGCCAGCAGTTACTCGTTCGGGGGGGGGCAGTTCTTC.

The chain employs TRBV3-1 (or the pseudogene TRBV3-2) and TRBJ2-7; D is perhaps TRBD1 (6 bases). Trimming took 4 bases from V and 2 from J, leaving 9 bases between them. CDR3 size: 13 residues. CDR1 and CDR2 (germline): LGHDT, YNNKEL (reference sequence). The CDR3 DNA is TGTGCCAGCAGCCCCCGACAGGCCTACGAGCAGTACTTC. It is translated as CASSPRQAYEQYF.

The genes are TRBV2 and TRBJ1-3, with D maybe TRBD1 (5 bases). Germline CDR1 is SNHLY and CDR2 is FYNNEI. This CDR3 contains 16 residues. V was shortened by 5 bases and J by 0 bases, with 14 bases between the two germline ends. The CDR3 DNA is TGTGCCAGCAGTACAGGTCATTCAATCTCTGGAAACACCATATATTTT. Translation: CASSTGHSISGNTIYF. Full variable domain (outside the CDR3, taken from reference TRBV2 and TRBJ1-3): EPEVTQTPSHQVTQMGQEVILRCVPISNHLYFYWYRQILGQKVEFLVSFYNNEISEKSEIFDDQFSVERPDGSNFTLKIRSTKLEDSAMYFCASSTGHSISGNTIYFGEGSWLTVV.

As DNA, the CDR3 is TGTGCCAGCAGCCCATCTCCGGGAGCACGCGGCTACACCTTC. Translation: CASSPSPGARGYTF. V and J are TRBV7-9 and TRBJ1-2, with D uncertain. The CDR3 has 14 amino acids. Germline-derived CDR1 and CDR2 are SEHNR and FQNEAQ (reference sequence). V was pared by 5 bases and J by 8 bases, with 18 bases between.

This chain uses TRBV27 with TRBJ1-2; 10 positions match TRBD1. Per germline, CDR1 MNHEY and CDR2 SMNVEV (reference sequence). J was trimmed by 4 bases and V by 5 bases; bases with no gene match: 7. The length of the CDR3 is 15 residues. DNA for the CDR3: TGTGCCAGCAGTACCCTCCGGGACAGGGGCTATGGCTACACCTTC. Amino acid sequence: CASSTLRDRGYGYTF.

The chain combines TRBV7-2 with TRBJ2-1; D unclear. Per the germline V gene, CDR1 is SGHTA and CDR2 is FQGNSA. Trimming removed 1 base from V and 0 bases from J, with 7 bases in between. The CDR3 has 15 amino acids. CDR3 sequence: CASSLEMSSYNEQFF. The CDR3 DNA is TGTGCCAGCAGCTTAGAGATGAGCTCCTACAATGAGCAGTTCTTC.

This rearrangement joins TRBV7-9 to TRBJ1-4; D unclear. V gave up 0 bases and J gave up 5 bases, with 7 bases separating them. The germline V gene encodes CDR1 SEHNR and CDR2 FQNEAQ (reference sequence). The CDR3 sequence is 14 residues long. In DNA, the CDR3 is TGTGCCAGCAGCTTAGCTGGCAGGAATGAAAAACTGTTTTTT. Translated: CASSLAGRNEKLFF. The full variable domain, completed using reference TRBV7-9 and TRBJ1-4, is DTGVSQNPRHKITKRGQNVTFRCDPISEHNRLYWYRQTLGQGPEFLTYFQNEAQLEKSRLLSDRFSAERPKGSFSTLEIQRTEQGDSAMYLCASSLAGRNEKLFFGSGTQLSVL.

The chain combines TRBV2 with TRBJ1-2, with D possibly TRBD1 on 5 matching bases. V lost 3 bases and J lost 8, with 13 bases in between. Germline loops: CDR1 SNHLY, CDR2 FYNNEI. The CDR3 totals 13 residues. In DNA, the CDR3 is TGTGCCAGCAGTGAGAGGGGAGGGAACGGCTACACCTTC. Its protein product is CASSERGGNGYTF.

The V call is TRBV2, the J call TRBJ1-2; D uncertain. V lost 2 bases and J 4 bases, leaving 11 bases between the germline ends. The CDR3 spans 14 residues. Germline loops: CDR1 SNHLY, CDR2 FYNNEI. The CDR3 DNA is TGTGCCAGCAGTGAAACCCTGGGGAGCTATGGCTACACCTTC. Residues: CASSETLGSYGYTF. Using reference TRBV2 and TRBJ1-2 for the parts outside the CDR3, the full variable domain is EPEVTQTPSHQVTQMGQEVILRCVPISNHLYFYWYRQILGQKVEFLVSFYNNEISEKSEIFDDQFSVERPDGSNFTLKIRSTKLEDSAMYFCASSETLGSYGYTFGSGTRLTVV.